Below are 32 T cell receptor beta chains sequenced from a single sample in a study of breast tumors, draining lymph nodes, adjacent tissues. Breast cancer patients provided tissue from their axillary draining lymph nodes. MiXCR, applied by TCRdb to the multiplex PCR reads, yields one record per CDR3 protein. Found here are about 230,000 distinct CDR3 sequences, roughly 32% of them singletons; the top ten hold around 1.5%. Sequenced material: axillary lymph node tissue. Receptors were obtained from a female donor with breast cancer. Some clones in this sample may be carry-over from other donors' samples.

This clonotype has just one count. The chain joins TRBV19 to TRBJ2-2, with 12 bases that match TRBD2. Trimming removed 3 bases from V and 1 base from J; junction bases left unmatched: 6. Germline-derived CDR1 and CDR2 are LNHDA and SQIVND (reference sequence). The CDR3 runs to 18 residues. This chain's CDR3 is CASSMKAGLAGNTGELFF. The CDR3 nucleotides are TGTGCCAGTAGTATGAAAGCGGGACTAGCGGGGAACACCGGGGAGCTGTTTTTT.

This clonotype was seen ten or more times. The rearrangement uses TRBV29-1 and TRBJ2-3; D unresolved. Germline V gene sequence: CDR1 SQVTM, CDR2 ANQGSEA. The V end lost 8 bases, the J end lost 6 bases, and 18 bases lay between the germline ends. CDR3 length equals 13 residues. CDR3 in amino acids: CSPVLGVGDTQYF. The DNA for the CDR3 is TGCAGCCCTGTACTCGGAGTCGGTGATACGCAGTATTTT.

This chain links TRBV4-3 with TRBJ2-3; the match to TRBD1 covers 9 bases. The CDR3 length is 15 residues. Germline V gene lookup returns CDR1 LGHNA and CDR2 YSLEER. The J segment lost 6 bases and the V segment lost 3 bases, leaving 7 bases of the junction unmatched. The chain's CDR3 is CASSHGTGMSDTQYF. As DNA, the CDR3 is TGCGCCAGCAGCCACGGGACAGGGATGTCCGATACGCAGTATTTT.

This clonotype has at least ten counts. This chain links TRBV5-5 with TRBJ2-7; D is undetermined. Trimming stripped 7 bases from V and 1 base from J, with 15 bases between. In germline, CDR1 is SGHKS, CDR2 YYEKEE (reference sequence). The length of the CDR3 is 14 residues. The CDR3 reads CASEPRAFSYEQYF. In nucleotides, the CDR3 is TGTGCCAGCGAACCCCGGGCCTTTTCCTACGAGCAGTACTTC.

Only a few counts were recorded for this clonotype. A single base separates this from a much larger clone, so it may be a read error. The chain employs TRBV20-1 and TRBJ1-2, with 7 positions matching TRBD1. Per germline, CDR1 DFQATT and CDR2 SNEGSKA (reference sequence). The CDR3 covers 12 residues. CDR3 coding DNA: TGCAGTGCTATGGTACGGGGAGGGGGCTCCACCTTC. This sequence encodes CSAMVRGGGSTF.

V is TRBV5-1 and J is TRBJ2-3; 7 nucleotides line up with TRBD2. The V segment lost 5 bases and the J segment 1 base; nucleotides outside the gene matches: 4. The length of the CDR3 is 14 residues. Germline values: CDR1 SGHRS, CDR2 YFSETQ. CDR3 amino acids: CASRTTSGTDTQYF. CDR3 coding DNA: TGCGCCAGCAGAACCACTAGCGGCACAGATACGCAGTATTTT.

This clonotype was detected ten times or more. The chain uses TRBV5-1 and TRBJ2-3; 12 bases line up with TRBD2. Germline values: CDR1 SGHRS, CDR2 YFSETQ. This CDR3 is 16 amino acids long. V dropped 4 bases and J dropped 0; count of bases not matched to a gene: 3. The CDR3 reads CASSKGLAGSTDTQYF. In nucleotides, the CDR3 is TGCGCCAGCAGCAAGGGACTAGCGGGTAGCACAGATACGCAGTATTTT.

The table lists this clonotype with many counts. The CDR3 DNA sequence: TGTGCCAGCAGCTTAGGGGGTGTCGGGCGGGGCACAGATACGCAGTATTTT. This encodes CASSLGGVGRGTDTQYF. V is TRBV7-3 and J is TRBJ2-3; D is possibly TRBD1 or TRBD2 (5 bases each). CDR1 is SGHTA and CDR2 is FQGTGA in the germline V gene. Trimming pared 2 bases from V and 1 base from J, leaving 16 bases between. The CDR3 runs to 17 residues.

The CDR3 DNA reads TGCAGTGCTAGAGCCCCGGGTGGCTCCTACGAGCAGTACTTC. It codes for CSARAPGGSYEQYF. The rearrangement links TRBV20-1 to TRBJ2-7; D uncertain. The germline V gene encodes CDR1 DFQATT and CDR2 SNEGSKA (reference sequence). CDR3 length equals 14 residues. V lost 1 base and J lost 0, with 10 bases in between.

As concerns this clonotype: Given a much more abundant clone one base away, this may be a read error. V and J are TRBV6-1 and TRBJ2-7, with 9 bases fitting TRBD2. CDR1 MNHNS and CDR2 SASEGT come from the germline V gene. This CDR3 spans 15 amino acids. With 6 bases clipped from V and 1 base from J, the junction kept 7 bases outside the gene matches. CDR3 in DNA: TGTGCCAGCAGCGCCGCGGGAGGGGGGTCCTACGAGCAGTACTTC. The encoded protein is CASSAAGGGSYEQYF.

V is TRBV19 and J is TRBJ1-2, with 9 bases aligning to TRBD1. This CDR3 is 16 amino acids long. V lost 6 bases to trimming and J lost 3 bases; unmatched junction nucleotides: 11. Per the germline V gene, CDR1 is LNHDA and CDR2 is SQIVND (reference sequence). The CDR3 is CASRVATGGRDYGYTF. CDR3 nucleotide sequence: TGTGCCAGTAGGGTGGCGACAGGGGGTAGAGACTATGGCTACACCTTC.

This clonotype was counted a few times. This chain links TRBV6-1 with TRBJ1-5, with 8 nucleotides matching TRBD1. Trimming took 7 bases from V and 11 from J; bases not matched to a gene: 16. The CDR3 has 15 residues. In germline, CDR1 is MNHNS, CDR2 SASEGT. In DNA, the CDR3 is TGTGCCAGCACCCCGGGAGTGAGACAGGGGTCGGCCCAGCATTTT. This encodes CASTPGVRQGSAQHF.

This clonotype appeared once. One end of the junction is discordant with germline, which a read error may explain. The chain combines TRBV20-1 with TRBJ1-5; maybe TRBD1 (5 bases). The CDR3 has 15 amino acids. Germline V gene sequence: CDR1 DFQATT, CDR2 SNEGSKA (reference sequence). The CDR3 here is CSARRGSYSNQLQHF. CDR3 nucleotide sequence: TGCAGTGCTAGAAGGGGTAGCTATAGCAATCAGCTCCAGCATTTT.

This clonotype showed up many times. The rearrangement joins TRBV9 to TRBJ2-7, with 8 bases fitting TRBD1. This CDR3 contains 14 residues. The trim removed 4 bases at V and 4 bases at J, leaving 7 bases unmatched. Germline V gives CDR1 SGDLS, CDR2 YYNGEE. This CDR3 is CASSPAGQDYEQYF. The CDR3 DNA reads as TGTGCCAGCAGCCCGGCGGGACAGGATTACGAGCAGTACTTC.

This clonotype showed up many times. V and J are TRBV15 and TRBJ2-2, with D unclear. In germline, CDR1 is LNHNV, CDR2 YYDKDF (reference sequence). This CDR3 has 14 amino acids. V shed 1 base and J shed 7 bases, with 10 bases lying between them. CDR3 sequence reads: CATSRGGLYGELFF. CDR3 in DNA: TGTGCCACCAGCAGAGGGGGTCTTTACGGGGAGCTGTTTTTT. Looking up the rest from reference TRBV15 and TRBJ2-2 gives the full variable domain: DAMVIQNPRYQVTQFGKPVTLSCSQTLNHNVMYWYQQKSSQAPKLLFHYYDKDFNNEADTPDNFQSRRPNTSFCFLDIRSPGLGDTAMYLCATSRGGLYGELFFGEGSRLTVL.

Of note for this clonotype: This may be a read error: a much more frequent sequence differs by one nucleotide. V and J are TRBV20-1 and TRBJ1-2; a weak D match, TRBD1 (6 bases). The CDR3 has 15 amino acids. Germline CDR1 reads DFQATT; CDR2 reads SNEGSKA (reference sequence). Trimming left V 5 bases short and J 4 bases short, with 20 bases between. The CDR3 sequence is CSASTGKDATYGYTF. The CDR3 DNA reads TGCAGTGCTTCGACAGGAAAGGACGCTACCTATGGCTACACCTTC.

The CDR3 spells CASSLPQGENTEAFF. The CDR3 region has the DNA TGCGCCAGCAGCTTACCCCAGGGGGAGAACACTGAAGCTTTCTTT. This chain uses TRBV5-1 with TRBJ1-1, with 7 bases identical to TRBD1. Germline lookup yields CDR1 SGHRS and CDR2 YFSETQ. The ends lost 2 bases at V and 1 base at J; junction bases unmatched: 5. CDR3 length: 15 amino acids.

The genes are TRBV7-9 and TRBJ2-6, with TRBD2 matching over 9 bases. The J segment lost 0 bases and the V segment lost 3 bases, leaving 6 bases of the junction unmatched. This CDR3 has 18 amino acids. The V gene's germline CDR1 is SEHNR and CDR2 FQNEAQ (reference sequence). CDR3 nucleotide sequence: TGTGCCAGCAGCTTGGATCTAGCGGGGCCCTCTGGGGCCAACGTCCTGACTTTC. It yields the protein CASSLDLAGPSGANVLTF.

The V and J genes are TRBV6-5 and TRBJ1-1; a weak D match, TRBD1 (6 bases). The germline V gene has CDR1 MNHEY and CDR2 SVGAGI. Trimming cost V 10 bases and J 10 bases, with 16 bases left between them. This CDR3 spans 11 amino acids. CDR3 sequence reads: CATRVGGRAFF. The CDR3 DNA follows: TGTGCCACCCGTGTGGGGGGGCGAGCTTTCTTT.

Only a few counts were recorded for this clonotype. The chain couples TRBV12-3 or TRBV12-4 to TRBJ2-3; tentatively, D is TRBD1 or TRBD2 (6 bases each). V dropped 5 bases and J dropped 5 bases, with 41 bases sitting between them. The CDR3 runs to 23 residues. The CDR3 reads CASSHTRGRIGGRGLSDGDTQYF. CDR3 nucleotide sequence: TGTGCCAGCAGTCACACGAGGGGGAGGATCGGGGGACGTGGACTGTCTGACGGAGATACGCAGTATTTT.

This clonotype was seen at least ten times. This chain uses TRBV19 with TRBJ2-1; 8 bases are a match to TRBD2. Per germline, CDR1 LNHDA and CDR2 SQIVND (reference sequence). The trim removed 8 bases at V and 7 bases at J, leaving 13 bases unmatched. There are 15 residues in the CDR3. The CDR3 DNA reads TGTGCCAGTCGACCCGGGAGGGCGTTTTGGAATGAGCAGTTCTTC. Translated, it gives CASRPGRAFWNEQFF.

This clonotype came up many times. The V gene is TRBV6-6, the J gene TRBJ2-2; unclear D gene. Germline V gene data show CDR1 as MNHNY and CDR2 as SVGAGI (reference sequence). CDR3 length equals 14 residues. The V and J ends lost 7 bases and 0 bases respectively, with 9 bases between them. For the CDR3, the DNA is TGTGCCAGCACCCTGACTCCGAACACCGGGGAGCTGTTTTTT. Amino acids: CASTLTPNTGELFF.

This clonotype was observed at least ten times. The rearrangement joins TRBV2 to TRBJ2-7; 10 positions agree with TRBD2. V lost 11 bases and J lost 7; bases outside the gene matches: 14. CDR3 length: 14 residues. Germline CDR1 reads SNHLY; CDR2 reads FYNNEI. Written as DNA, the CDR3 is TGTGCCGGAAATAGCGGGAGGACCCCTAAGGAGCAGTACTTC. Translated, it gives CAGNSGRTPKEQYF. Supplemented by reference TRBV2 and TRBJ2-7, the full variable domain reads EPEVTQTPSHQVTQMGQEVILRCVPISNHLYFYWYRQILGQKVEFLVSFYNNEISEKSEIFDDQFSVERPDGSNFTLKIRSTKLEDSAMYFCAGNSGRTPKEQYFGPGTRLTVT.

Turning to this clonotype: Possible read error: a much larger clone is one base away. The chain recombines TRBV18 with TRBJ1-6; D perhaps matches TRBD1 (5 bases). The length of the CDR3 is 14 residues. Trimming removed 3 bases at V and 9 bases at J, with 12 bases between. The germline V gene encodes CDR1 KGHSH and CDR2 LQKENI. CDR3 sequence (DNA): TGTGCCAGCTCACCGAACCGGGGGGGTTCACCCCTCCACTTT. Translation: CASSPNRGGSPLHF.

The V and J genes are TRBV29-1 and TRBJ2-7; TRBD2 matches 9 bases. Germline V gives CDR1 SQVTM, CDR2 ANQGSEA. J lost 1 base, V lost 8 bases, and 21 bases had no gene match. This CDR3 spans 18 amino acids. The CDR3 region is CSRGTGSGRTPSSYEQYF. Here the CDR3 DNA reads TGCAGCCGGGGGACGGGTAGCGGGAGAACTCCGAGTTCCTACGAGCAGTACTTC.

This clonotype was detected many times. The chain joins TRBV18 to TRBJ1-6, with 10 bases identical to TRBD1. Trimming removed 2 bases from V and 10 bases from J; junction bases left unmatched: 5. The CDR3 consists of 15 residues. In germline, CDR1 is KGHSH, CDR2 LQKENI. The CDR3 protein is CASSPLGQGDSPLHF. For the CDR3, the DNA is TGTGCCAGCTCACCATTAGGACAGGGGGACTCACCCCTCCACTTT.

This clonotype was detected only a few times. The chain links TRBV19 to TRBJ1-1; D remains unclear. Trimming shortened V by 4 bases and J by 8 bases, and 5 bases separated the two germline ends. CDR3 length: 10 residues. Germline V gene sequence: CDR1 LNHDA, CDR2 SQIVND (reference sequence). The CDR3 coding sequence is TGTGCCAGTAGTAGAGCAGAAGCTTTCTTT. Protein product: CASSRAEAFF.

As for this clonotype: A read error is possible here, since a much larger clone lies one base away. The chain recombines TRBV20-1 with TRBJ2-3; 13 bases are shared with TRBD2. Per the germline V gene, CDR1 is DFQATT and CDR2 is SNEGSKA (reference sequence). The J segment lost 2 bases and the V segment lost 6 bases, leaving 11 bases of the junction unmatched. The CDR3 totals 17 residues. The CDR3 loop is CSATLGLAGAITDTQYF. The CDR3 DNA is TGCAGTGCGACCCTAGGACTAGCGGGAGCAATCACAGATACGCAGTATTTT.

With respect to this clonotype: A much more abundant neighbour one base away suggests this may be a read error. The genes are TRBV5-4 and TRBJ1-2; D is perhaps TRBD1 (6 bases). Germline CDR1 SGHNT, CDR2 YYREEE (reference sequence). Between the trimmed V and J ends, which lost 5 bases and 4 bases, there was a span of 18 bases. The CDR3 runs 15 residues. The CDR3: CASSFSGARGYGYTF. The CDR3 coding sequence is TGTGCCAGCAGTTTCTCGGGGGCAAGGGGCTATGGCTACACCTTC.

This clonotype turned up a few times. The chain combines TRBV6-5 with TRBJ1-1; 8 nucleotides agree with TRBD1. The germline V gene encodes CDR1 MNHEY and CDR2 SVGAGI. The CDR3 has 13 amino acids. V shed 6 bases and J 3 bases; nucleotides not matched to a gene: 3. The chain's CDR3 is CASRGGQDTEAFF. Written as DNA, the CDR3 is TGTGCCAGCAGGGGGGGACAGGACACTGAAGCTTTCTTT.

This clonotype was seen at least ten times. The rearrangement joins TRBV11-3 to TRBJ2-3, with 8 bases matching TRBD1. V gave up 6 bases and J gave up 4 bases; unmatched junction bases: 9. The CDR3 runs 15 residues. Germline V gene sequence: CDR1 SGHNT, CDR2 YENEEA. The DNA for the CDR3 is TGTGCCAGCAGTTTCGCCGACAGGGGTGCAGATACGCAGTATTTT. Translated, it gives CASSFADRGADTQYF.

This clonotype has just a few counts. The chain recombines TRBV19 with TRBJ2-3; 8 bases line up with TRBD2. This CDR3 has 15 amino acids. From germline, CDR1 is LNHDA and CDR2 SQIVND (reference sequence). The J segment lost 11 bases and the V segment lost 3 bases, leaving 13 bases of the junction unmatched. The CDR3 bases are TGTGCCAGTAGTATCTCAGCGGGGGACTACAATGAGCAGTATTTT. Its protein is CASSISAGDYNEQYF.